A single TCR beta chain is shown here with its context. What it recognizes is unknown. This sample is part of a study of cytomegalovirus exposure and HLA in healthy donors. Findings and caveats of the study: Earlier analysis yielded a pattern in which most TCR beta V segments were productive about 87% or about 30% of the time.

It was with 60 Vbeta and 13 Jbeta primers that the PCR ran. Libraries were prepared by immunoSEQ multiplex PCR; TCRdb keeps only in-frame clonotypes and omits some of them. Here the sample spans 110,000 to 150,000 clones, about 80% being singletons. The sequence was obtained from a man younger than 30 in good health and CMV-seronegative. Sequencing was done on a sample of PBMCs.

CDR3 DNA: TGTGCCAGCAGTGGGCAGGGCAGGGAAGTCACCGGGGAGCTGTTTTTT. It codes for CASSGQGREVTGELFF. The chain joins TRBV6-1 to TRBJ2-2; the D gene is possibly TRBD1 (5 bases). In germline, CDR1 is MNHNS, CDR2 SASEGT. Trimming took off 4 bases at V and 4 bases at J, with 16 bases between the two ends. The CDR3 sequence is 16 residues long.